Following are 19 T cell receptor beta chains from one sample sequenced in a study of shared T cell receptors in the human thymus (dated by TCRdb to the early 2020s). Libraries were made using the immunoSEQ multiplex PCR assay. Imported from immuneACCESS, the table was reduced by TCRdb to in-frame sequences with V and J called. These copies leave out some clones; in studies compared against another copy, an unresolved V gene accounts for under half, and the cause of the remainder is not known. This sample holds about 660,000 clones; more than 70% were observed only once. Approximately 0.0097% of the sample is taken by the ten largest. Separately, the same data were catalogued under a study of human thymus T cells.

The specimen sequenced was thymocytes. The receptors derive from a boy under three years old with a congenital heart defect. Donor details come from another sample of the same person, matched by shared clones.

V is TRBV14 and J is TRBJ1-3; maybe TRBD1 (6 bases). Germline V gene lookup returns CDR1 SGHDN and CDR2 FVKESK. V was trimmed by 1 base and J by 0 bases, leaving 10 bases between them. The CDR3 contains 16 residues. The CDR3 spells CASSQGGQLSGNTIYF. DNA of the CDR3: TGTGCCAGCAGCCAAGGCGGACAGCTCTCTGGAAACACCATATATTTT.

V usage is TRBV5-1 and J usage is TRBJ2-1, with a weak D call TRBD1 (5 bases). Germline CDR1 and CDR2: SGHRS and YFSETQ. V lost 0 bases and J lost 5, with 9 bases in between. The CDR3 sequence is 14 residues long. CDR3 nucleotides: TGCGCCAGCAGCTTGGCCCTAGGGGACAATGAGCAGTTCTTC. Translating it yields CASSLALGDNEQFF.

The chain links TRBV14 to TRBJ2-1; possibly TRBD2 for D (6 bases). CDR1 is SGHDN, CDR2 FVKESK, per germline. The CDR3 runs to 16 residues. The V and J ends lost 0 bases and 7 bases respectively, with 16 bases between them. CDR3 sequence: CASSQDGGIGRNEQFF. The CDR3 DNA sequence: TGTGCCAGCAGCCAAGACGGGGGTATTGGGAGGAATGAGCAGTTCTTC.

The table lists this clone with a few counts. The rearrangement uses TRBV9 and TRBJ2-5, with 7 bases fitting TRBD1. This CDR3 spans 15 amino acids. Losses at the gene ends were 2 bases for V and 3 bases for J; bases not matched to a gene: 7. Germline V lookup: CDR1 SGDLS, CDR2 YYNGEE. CDR3 DNA sequence: TGTGCCAGCAGCGTGAGACAGGGTGGGGAAGAGACCCAGTACTTC. Residues: CASSVRQGGEETQYF. Variable domain in full (rest from reference TRBV9 and TRBJ2-5): DSGVTQTPKHLITATGQRVTLRCSPRSGDLSVYWYQQSLDQGLQFLIQYYNGEERAKGNILERFSAQQFPDLHSELNLSSLELGDSALYFCASSVRQGGEETQYFGPGTRLLVL.

The gene calls are TRBV7-2 and TRBJ2-4; possible D gene TRBD1, 5 bases. CDR1 and CDR2 from the germline V gene are SGHTA and FQGNSA. The CDR3 length is 13 residues. The germline V and J ends were trimmed by 4 bases and 5 bases, with 9 bases remaining between them. The CDR3: CASSSRAENIQYF. The CDR3 DNA reads TGTGCCAGCAGCTCCAGGGCGGAAAACATTCAGTACTTC.

This clone was observed once. The chain uses TRBV27 and TRBJ2-7; 8 bases agree with TRBD1. There are 16 residues in the CDR3. The V segment lost 5 bases and the J segment 5 bases; nucleotides outside the gene matches: 14. Germline lookup yields CDR1 MNHEY and CDR2 SMNVEV (reference sequence). CDR3 sequence reads: CASSPRRAGGLNEQYF. CDR3 coding DNA: TGTGCCAGCAGTCCGCGCCGAGCAGGGGGCTTAAACGAGCAGTACTTC.

This chain joins TRBV6-5 and TRBJ2-5; the D is unclear. Germline CDR1 reads MNHEY; CDR2 reads SVGAGI. Trimming took 6 bases from V and 4 from J, leaving 9 bases between them. The CDR3 has 12 amino acids. CDR3 residues: CASSRNGETQYF. The CDR3 DNA follows: TGTGCCAGCAGCCGAAACGGAGAGACCCAGTACTTC.

This clone appeared a few times. The chain recombines TRBV19 with TRBJ1-2; a weak D match, TRBD1 (5 bases). V was trimmed by 7 bases and J by 3 bases, leaving 6 bases between them. The CDR3 loop spans 11 amino acids. From germline, CDR1 is LNHDA and CDR2 SQIVND (reference sequence). The CDR3 spells CASKGYYGYTF. CDR3 nucleotides: TGTGCCAGTAAGGGGTACTATGGCTACACCTTC.

V gene TRBV29-1 combines with J gene TRBJ2-5; D unresolved. CDR3 length equals 11 residues. The ends were cut back, 3 bases at V and 7 bases at J, with 9 bases in the middle. The germline V gene encodes CDR1 SQVTM and CDR2 ANQGSEA. CDR3: CSVDLLGTQYF. The CDR3 DNA is TGCAGCGTTGATCTCCTAGGGACCCAGTACTTC. The full variable domain, in which reference TRBV29-1 and TRBJ2-5 provide the parts outside the CDR3, is SAVISQKPSRDICQRGTSLTIQCQVDSQVTMMFWYRQQPGQSLTLIATANQGSEATYESGFVIDKFPISRPNLTFSTLTVSNMSPEDSSIYLCSVDLLGTQYFGPGTRLLVL.

Here the CDR3 DNA reads TGTGCCAGCAGCTTAGAGGGGGCCCTCGGGCCCCAGCATTTT. Its protein is CASSLEGALGPQHF. The chain couples TRBV7-9 to TRBJ1-5, with 7 nucleotides matching TRBD1. This CDR3 has 14 amino acids. The germline gives CDR1 SEHNR, CDR2 FQNEAQ (reference sequence). Trimming took 1 base from V and 9 from J; bases not matched to a gene: 6.

V and J are TRBV9 and TRBJ2-2, with TRBD1 as a possible D gene (6 bases). The germline V gene encodes CDR1 SGDLS and CDR2 YYNGEE. CDR3 length equals 15 residues. With 6 bases removed from V and 2 bases from J, the gap between germline ends came to 14 bases. The CDR3 sequence: CASNPGDFNTGELFF. CDR3 coding DNA: TGTGCCAGCAACCCAGGGGATTTCAACACCGGGGAGCTGTTTTTT.

The DNA of the CDR3 is TGTGCCAGCAGCTTAGCTTCCGGACTAGCGAGCTACAATGAGCAGTTCTTC. It encodes CASSLASGLASYNEQFF. This rearrangement joins TRBV7-6 to TRBJ2-1; 9 bases fit TRBD2. Per germline, CDR1 SGHVS and CDR2 FNYEAQ. Germline trimming cut 0 bases from V and 3 bases from J; bases unmatched to any gene: 6. The CDR3 length is 17 residues.

The V call is TRBV6-6, the J call TRBJ2-3; TRBD2 aligns across 10 bases. CDR1 and CDR2 from the germline V gene are MNHNY and SVGAGI (reference sequence). The length of the CDR3 is 15 residues. V shed 4 bases, J shed 3 bases, and the junction held 4 bases outside the gene matches. The CDR3 spells CASSSSGLATDTQYF. In nucleotides, the CDR3 is TGTGCCAGCAGTTCCTCGGGACTAGCGACAGATACGCAGTATTTT.

The chain is built from TRBV10-2 and TRBJ2-7; possible D gene TRBD1, 5 bases. The V gene lost 0 bases and the J gene lost 2 bases, with 8 bases spanning the gap. The CDR3 sequence is 14 residues long. Germline V lookup: CDR1 WSHSY, CDR2 SAAADI. This chain's CDR3 is CASSESVTAYEQYF. The CDR3 DNA is TGCGCCAGCAGTGAGTCGGTGACAGCCTACGAGCAGTACTTC.

The chain uses TRBV28 and TRBJ1-5; no clear D. Per germline, CDR1 MDHEN and CDR2 SYDVKM. V was clipped by 10 bases and J by 6 bases, with 19 bases between them. This CDR3 contains 14 residues. The CDR3 sequence: CAIRREGLGQPQHF. The DNA of the CDR3 is TGTGCCATTCGTCGGGAGGGATTGGGTCAGCCCCAGCATTTT.

This chain joins TRBV30 and TRBJ1-1; 10 bases fit TRBD1. Germline V lookup: CDR1 GTSNPN, CDR2 SVGIG (reference sequence). After removal of 4 bases from V and 4 bases from J, the junction contained 18 bases not matched to a gene. The CDR3 is made up of 18 amino acids. CDR3 loop: CAWTNTVVRDRGRTEAFF. As DNA, the CDR3 is TGTGCCTGGACAAACACCGTAGTCCGGGACAGGGGACGCACTGAAGCTTTCTTT.

The chain couples TRBV28 to TRBJ2-3; TRBD1 is a possible D gene (6 bases). V was pared by 2 bases and J by 2 bases, with 17 bases between. Germline V CDR1 and CDR2: MDHEN, SYDVKM. The CDR3 is 17 amino acids. Here the CDR3 DNA reads TGTGCCAGCAGTTTAGTTGGCCGGGACACTATCACAGATACGCAGTATTTT. Translated: CASSLVGRDTITDTQYF.

This chain connects TRBV9 to TRBJ1-1; D is uncertain. This CDR3 is 16 amino acids long. Deletions cut 0 bases from V and 1 base from J, with 13 bases between. Germline-derived CDR1 and CDR2 are SGDLS and YYNGEE. CDR3: CASSVDAEQRNTEAFF. In nucleotides, the CDR3 is TGTGCCAGCAGCGTAGACGCAGAACAAAGGAACACTGAAGCTTTCTTT.

V is TRBV6-1 and J is TRBJ1-1, with TRBD1 identical over 7 bases. The V gene end was trimmed by 10 bases and the J gene end by 12 bases; junction bases not matched to a gene: 8. Germline V lookup: CDR1 MNHNS, CDR2 SASEGT. This CDR3 comprises 10 residues. The CDR3 nucleotides read TGTGCCACCGTACAGGGGCGAACTTTCTTT. It yields the protein CATVQGRTFF.